The clone carrying this T cell receptor beta chain was observed a few times. This sample is drawn from a study of control samples from healthy donors and cancer patients. Using immunoSEQ multiplex PCR, the repertoire was profiled, and TCRdb retains in-frame clones only, with some absent. Of roughly 40,000 clones listed, approximately 87% are singletons. Germline V gene lookup returns CDR1 SGHVS and CDR2 FQNEAQ. J lost 7 bases, V lost 3 bases, and 5 bases had no gene match. The CDR3 covers 14 residues. This chain uses TRBV7-8 with TRBJ1-4; TRBD1 agrees at 7 bases. This receptor was identified in a man in his 60s in good health. The sample was blood. CDR3 region: CASSLTGTGEKLFF. The DNA for the CDR3 is TGTGCCAGCAGCTTGACAGGGACGGGTGAAAAACTGTTTTTT. Together with reference TRBV7-8 and TRBJ1-4, the CDR3 gives the full variable domain: GAGVSQSPRYKVAKRGQDVALRCDPISGHVSLFWYQQALGQGPEFLTYFQNEAQLDKSGLPSDRFFAERPEGSVSTLKIQRTQQEDSAVYLCASSLTGTGEKLFFGSGTQLSVL.